This TCR beta chain originates from a study of blood T cell repertoires in COVID-19. TCRdb's table, derived via immunoSEQ multiplex PCR, lists solely in-frame clones and lacks some. The sample has around 100,000 clones, approximately 89% seen once; the top ten hold roughly 17%. The V gene end was trimmed by 0 bases and the J gene end by 4 bases; junction bases not matched to a gene: 20. This CDR3 spans 20 amino acids. Germline V gene data show CDR1 as LGHDT and CDR2 as YNNKEL (reference sequence). This sequence joins TRBV3-1 (or the pseudogene TRBV3-2) and TRBJ1-2, with 7 nucleotides matching TRBD1. The sample consisted of peripheral blood. This receptor was taken from a woman of 80 years or more in a cohort sampled during active COVID-19. As DNA, the CDR3 is TGTGCCAGCAGCCAAGATACGGTGGCAGGGGGATTTGAGAAGGGCTATGGCTACACCTTC. Translating gives CASSQDTVAGGFEKGYGYTF.